This T cell receptor (beta chain) was obtained from a study of cytomegalovirus exposure and HLA in healthy donors. Amplification used 60 Vbeta primers and 13 Jbeta primers. Libraries were prepared by immunoSEQ multiplex PCR; TCRdb keeps only in-frame clonotypes and omits some of them. The sample holds 80,000 to 95,000 clones, more than 55% seen once. Study findings and constraints: Most TCR sequences were uncommon, yet certain public TCRs appeared in many donors. Cytomegalovirus status was reportedly diagnosed by the classifier with high specificity and sensitivity. The likely origin of a cluster of highly shared sequence variants was a sequencing artifact. Immune exposure information available was restricted to CMV serostatus.

The CDR3 extends over 19 amino acids. Germline V gene data show CDR1 as SGHVS and CDR2 as FQNEAQ. As concerns this clone: Antigen unknown. The junction shows a germline mismatch at one end, possibly a read error. The same CDR3 can be traced to other DNA sequences in this sample.

The origin of this receptor is a human donor in good health. Sequencing was carried out using PBMCs. V is TRBV7-8 and J is TRBJ1-6; 8 bases are a match to TRBD1. In DNA, the CDR3 is TGTGCCAGCAGCTTAGCAAGGCAGGGGGCGAAGTCCTATAATTCCCCCCTCCACTTT. It specifies CASSLARQGAKSYNSPLHF. Using reference TRBV7-8 and TRBJ1-6 for the parts outside the CDR3, the full variable domain is GAGVSQSPRYKVAKRGQDVALRCDPISGHVSLFWYQQALGQGPEFLTYFQNEAQLDKSGLPSDRFFAERPEGSVSTLKIQRTQQEDSAVYLCASSLARQGAKSYNSPLHFGNGTRLTVT.